Listed below are T cell receptor beta chains from one sample, sequenced in a study of blood T cells in healthy people across ages. TCRdb processed the 5' RACE reads anew with MiXCR; each CDR3 protein has one entry. The sample consists of some 1.5 million distinct CDR3 sequences, 35% to 45% of them appearing once. Sequencing was done on a sample of blood. The receptors were gathered from a woman between 18 and 29 years old in good health. Both conserved end residues are part of each CDR3. The order of the fields is CDR3 DNA, CDR3 protein, D gene, J gene, clone size, V gene. The D gene is left open where the match is weak. Clone size is not always given. Where it is, it says once, few, many or a class for expanded clones.

CDR3nt: TGCAGTGCCCCGCGTGGGAGGTACCCTTCCTACGAGCAGTACTTC; CDR3aa: CSAPRGRYPSYEQYF; d_gene: NA; j_gene: TRBJ2-7; abundance: NA; v_gene: TRBV20-1
CDR3nt: TGTGCCAGCAGCTTGGGAACAGGGACTACTCAAGAGACCCAGTACTTC; CDR3aa: CASSLGTGTTQETQYF; d_gene: NA; j_gene: TRBJ2-5; abundance: NA; v_gene: TRBV5-6
CDR3nt: TGTGCCAGCAGTTATCTAGCGGTCGGGAATGAGCAGTTCTTC; CDR3aa: CASSYLAVGNEQFF; d_gene: TRBD2; j_gene: TRBJ2-1; abundance: few; v_gene: TRBV28
CDR3nt: TGTGCCAGCAGTTTAGAGGGAACCAAAGCTTTCTTT; CDR3aa: CASSLEGTKAFF; d_gene: NA; j_gene: TRBJ1-1; abundance: NA; v_gene: TRBV27
CDR3nt: TGTGCCAGCAGCCCGGTATATGGCCACACCTTC; CDR3aa: CASSPVYGHTF; d_gene: NA; j_gene: TRBJ1-2; abundance: NA; v_gene: TRBV7-2
CDR3nt: TGTGCCAGCAGCTTAGGGGGACAAGGCTATGACTACACCTTC; CDR3aa: CASSLGGQGYDYTF; d_gene: NA; j_gene: TRBJ1-2; abundance: NA; v_gene: TRBV7-3
CDR3nt: TGTGCCAGCAGCGTAGGAGGCGGGACAGAGACCCAGTACTTC; CDR3aa: CASSVGGGTETQYF; d_gene: NA; j_gene: TRBJ2-5; abundance: NA; v_gene: TRBV9
CDR3nt: TGTGCCAGCAGCGGCGGAGATAGCGAGACAGATACGCAGTATTTT; CDR3aa: CASSGGDSETDTQYF; d_gene: NA; j_gene: TRBJ2-3; abundance: NA; v_gene: TRBV7-9
CDR3nt: TGTGCCAGCAGCCCATGGGGGGCTTCCCAGCCCCAGCATTTT; CDR3aa: CASSPWGASQPQHF; d_gene: NA; j_gene: TRBJ1-5; abundance: NA; v_gene: TRBV27
CDR3nt: TGTGCCAGCAGTTTGAGGAAACGAAGAGGGAATGAGCAGTTCTTC; CDR3aa: CASSLRKRRGNEQFF; d_gene: NA; j_gene: TRBJ2-1; abundance: many; v_gene: TRBV12-3/TRBV12-4
CDR3nt: TGCGCCAGCAGCCAAGATAGGGTCGGATGGGCGAGCTCCTACAATGAGCAGTTCTTC; CDR3aa: CASSQDRVGWASSYNEQFF; d_gene: NA; j_gene: TRBJ2-1; abundance: few; v_gene: TRBV4-3
CDR3nt: TGCGCCAGCAGCCAAGATTCCAGCGGGGGCCGCACAGATACGCAGTATTTT; CDR3aa: CASSQDSSGGRTDTQYF; d_gene: TRBD2; j_gene: TRBJ2-3; abundance: NA; v_gene: TRBV4-3
CDR3nt: TGCAGTGCTGCCTCTCTAGCCGCAGATACGCAGTATTTT; CDR3aa: CSAASLAADTQYF; d_gene: NA; j_gene: TRBJ2-3; abundance: NA; v_gene: TRBV20-1
CDR3nt: TGTGCCAGCAGCCTCCGACTTATAAACTATGGCTACACCTTC; CDR3aa: CASSLRLINYGYTF; d_gene: NA; j_gene: TRBJ1-2; abundance: few; v_gene: TRBV7-2
CDR3nt: TGTGCCAGCAGTGACTCGGGACAGAACCAAGAGACCCAGTACTTC; CDR3aa: CASSDSGQNQETQYF; d_gene: TRBD1; j_gene: TRBJ2-5; abundance: many; v_gene: TRBV6-4
CDR3nt: TGTGCTAGCAGCTTAAGGGTCGGGCTAGCGAGTGAGAATGAGCAGTTCTTC; CDR3aa: CASSLRVGLASENEQFF; d_gene: NA; j_gene: TRBJ2-1; abundance: NA; v_gene: TRBV7-7
CDR3nt: TGTGCCAGCAGCTCTCGGTACCGACCCACTAAGGAGGGCTACACCTTC; CDR3aa: CASSSRYRPTKEGYTF; d_gene: NA; j_gene: TRBJ1-2; abundance: NA; v_gene: TRBV11-2
CDR3nt: TGCAGCGTACAGACTGGCAGGGACCCCTCCTACGAGCAGTACTTC; CDR3aa: CSVQTGRDPSYEQYF; d_gene: NA; j_gene: TRBJ2-7; abundance: few; v_gene: TRBV29-1
CDR3nt: TGCAGTGCGGGCGGACAGGTCTATGGCTACACCTTC; CDR3aa: CSAGGQVYGYTF; d_gene: TRBD1; j_gene: TRBJ1-2; abundance: NA; v_gene: TRBV20-1
CDR3nt: TGTGCCAGCAGTTCGCGACAGGTCAATCAGCCCCAGCATTTT; CDR3aa: CASSSRQVNQPQHF; d_gene: NA; j_gene: TRBJ1-5; abundance: few; v_gene: TRBV28